Below, 5 T cell receptor beta chains from the same sample are listed, as sequenced in a study of glioma-infiltrating T cells. Using RNA template, CDR3s of TCR alpha and beta were amplified with iRepertoire arm-PCR. MiXCR, run by TCRdb on the multiplex PCR reads, gives a single entry per CDR3 protein. This table has 90,000 to 100,000 distinct CDR3 sequences, 35% to 45% appearing once. The sample taken for sequencing was glioma tissue, nonneoplastic brain tissue, or PBMCs (not recorded which). The receptors originated from a human donor with low-grade glioma or glioblastoma, undergoing nonglioma brain surgery, or in good health (not recorded which).

Details on this clonotype: A clone one base away is much larger, so this may be a read error. The chain links TRBV30 to TRBJ2-1, with 7 bases identical to TRBD2. The CDR3 totals 13 residues. The trim removed 8 bases at V and 4 bases at J, leaving 8 bases unmatched. The germline CDR1 and CDR2 sequences are GTSNPN and SVGIG (reference sequence). Written as DNA, the CDR3 is TGTGCCACACGGGGGGTAGGGTACAATGAGCAGTTCTTC. It is translated as CATRGVGYNEQFF. Looking up the rest from reference TRBV30 and TRBJ2-1 gives the full variable domain: SQTIHQWPATLVQPVGSPLSLECTVEGTSNPNLYWYRQAAGRGLQLLFYSVGIGQISSEVPQNLSASRPQDRQFILSSKKLLLSDSGFYLCATRGVGYNEQFFGPGTRLTVL.

This clonotype has ten or more counts. The CDR3 here is CASSRTGPRNEQFF. As DNA, the CDR3 is TGTGCCAGCAGCCGGACAGGGCCGCGCAATGAGCAGTTCTTC. The V and J genes are TRBV3-1 and TRBJ2-1; 8 nucleotides agree with TRBD1. The CDR3 totals 14 residues. V lost 4 bases to trimming and J lost 6 bases; unmatched junction nucleotides: 5. Germline V gene data show CDR1 as LGHDT and CDR2 as YNNKEL (reference sequence).

This clonotype was observed many times. This chain links TRBV5-1 with TRBJ2-1, with a weak D call TRBD2 (5 bases). CDR3 size: 17 residues. Deletions cut 2 bases from V and 4 bases from J, with 19 bases between. The V gene's germline CDR1 is SGHRS and CDR2 YFSETQ. CDR3 coding DNA: TGCGCCAGCAGCTTTAACGACATCCTTGAGGGTTACAATGAGCAGTTCTTC. Amino acid sequence: CASSFNDILEGYNEQFF.

There are many counts of this clonotype. V and J are TRBV20-1 and TRBJ1-1, with D perhaps TRBD1 (5 bases). The CDR3 is made up of 14 amino acids. The germline CDR1 and CDR2 sequences are DFQATT and SNEGSKA (reference sequence). V was cut by 0 bases and J by 4 bases, with 12 bases left in between. The CDR3 nucleotides read TGCAGTGCTAGAGAGCAGGGATTTAGCACTGAAGCTTTCTTT. It specifies CSAREQGFSTEAFF.

This clonotype was counted many times. The rearrangement uses TRBV20-1 and TRBJ1-3; weak D call: TRBD1 (5 bases). The CDR3 sequence is 14 residues long. The germline V and J ends were trimmed by 6 bases and 0 bases, with 12 bases remaining between them. Germline loops: CDR1 DFQATT, CDR2 SNEGSKA (reference sequence). CDR3 sequence reads: CSARTISSGNTIYF. CDR3 sequence (DNA): TGCAGTGCAAGGACAATTAGCTCTGGAAACACCATATATTTT.